The clone carrying this TCR beta chain was observed many times. This entry belongs to a study of neurological immune-mediated disorders. The starting material, 2 million PBMCs stored at -80 C, gave rise to the unsorted libraries. With 2 bases removed from V and 6 bases from J, the gap between germline ends came to 10 bases. The CDR3 runs 13 residues. CDR1 and CDR2 (germline): SGHTA, FQGNSA. With 10-nucleotide random UMIs, 5'RACE was used to make the cDNA. TCRdb re-analysed the 5' RACE reads in MiXCR, keeping a single row per CDR3 protein. In the table there are 55,000 to 65,000 distinct CDR3 sequences, about 3.7% of which are singletons.

This chain uses TRBV7-2 with TRBJ1-1; D might be TRBD1 (5 bases). The sample taken for sequencing was PBMCs. This TCR was recovered from a woman between 45 and 60 years old with multiple sclerosis. This CDR3 reads CASSLFQGPEAFF. The CDR3 nucleotides are TGTGCCAGCAGCTTATTTCAGGGCCCTGAAGCTTTCTTT.